A selection of T cell receptor beta chains follows, all from one sample in a study of cytomegalovirus exposure and HLA in healthy donors. Only in-frame clones appear in the TCRdb table, and some are missing; sequencing was by immunoSEQ multiplex PCR. The table lists 150,000 to 200,000 clones, roughly 87% of them singletons. Sequencing input: PBMCs. These receptors were taken from a girl under three years old in good health and CMV-seronegative. Both conserved end residues are part of each CDR3. D genes are given only for firm matches. Rows may omit the clone size; those that give it use once, few, many or a size class.

J | size | D | V | CDR3 | DNA
TRBJ2-7 | NA | TRBD1 | TRBV27 | CASSLLGTGDNEQYF | TGTGCCAGCAGTTTATTGGGGACAGGGGACAACGAGCAGTACTTC
TRBJ2-7 | NA | TRBD2 | TRBV6-6 | CASSFDSGGRSYEQYF | TGTGCCAGCAGTTTCGATAGCGGGGGCCGCTCCTACGAGCAGTACTTC
TRBJ1-1 | NA | TRBD1 | TRBV5-1 | CASSPGQGGGNMNTEAFF | TGCGCCAGCAGCCCGGGACAGGGAGGAGGAAACATGAACACTGAAGCTTTCTTT
TRBJ1-2 | NA | TRBD1 | TRBV30 | CAWRGRGQGPGYTF | TGTGCCTGGAGAGGGAGGGGACAGGGGCCCGGCTACACCTTC
TRBJ1-6 | NA | TRBD1 | TRBV6-5 | CASTSLDRENSPLHF | TGTGCCAGCACATCTTTGGACAGGGAGAATTCACCCCTCCACTTT
TRBJ1-2 | NA | TRBD1 | TRBV7-2 | CASSLAGTGFGYTF | TGTGCCAGCAGCTTAGCCGGGACAGGGTTTGGCTACACCTTC
TRBJ1-3 | NA | NA | TRBV30 | CAWSLGLSGNTIYF | TGTGCCTGGAGTCTAGGACTCTCTGGAAACACCATATATTTT
TRBJ1-6 | NA | NA | TRBV25-1 | CASSEPQSPFGPLHF | TGTGCCAGCAGTGAGCCCCAGTCTCCCTTCGGGCCCCTCCACTTT
TRBJ2-7 | NA | NA | TRBV29-1 | CSVELSVYEQYF | TGCAGCGTTGAATTGTCCGTCTACGAGCAGTACTTC
TRBJ1-3 | few | TRBD1 | TRBV7-9 | CASSPGDRGNTIYF | TGTGCCAGCAGCCCGGGGGACAGGGGAAACACCATATATTTT
TRBJ1-2 | NA | TRBD1 | TRBV2 | CASRTQGIYGYTF | TGTGCCAGCCGAACACAGGGGATCTATGGCTACACCTTC
TRBJ2-7 | NA | NA | TRBV7-9 | CASSLFRGGGINEQYF | TGTGCCAGCAGCTTATTTCGGGGAGGGGGGATCAACGAGCAGTACTTC
TRBJ2-5 | once | TRBD2 | TRBV7-6 | CASSVGAGEETQYF | TGTGCCAGCAGCGTAGGGGCGGGAGAAGAGACCCAGTACTTC
TRBJ1-1 | NA | NA | TRBV9 | CASSVEAGKMNTEAFF | TGTGCCAGCAGCGTAGAGGCAGGGAAAATGAACACTGAAGCTTTCTTT
TRBJ2-1 | NA | TRBD2 | TRBV6-1 | CASSEVGGGTGEQFF | TGTGCCAGCAGTGAAGTGGGGGGAGGGACGGGGGAGCAGTTCTTC
TRBJ1-5 | once | NA | TRBV18 | CASSVKESNQPQHF | TGTGCCAGCTCGGTGAAGGAGAGCAATCAGCCCCAGCATTTT
TRBJ1-2 | few | NA | TRBV2 | CASSEERQGNGYTF | TGTGCCAGCAGTGAAGAGAGGCAGGGGAACGGCTACACCTTC
TRBJ2-5 | NA | NA | TRBV12-2 | CASRLGSGGRSEETQYF | TGTGCAAGTCGCTTAGGCTCGGGGGGCCGGAGTGAAGAGACCCAGTACTTC
TRBJ1-1 | NA | NA | TRBV6-5 | CASSYTGYFTEAFF | TGTGCCAGCAGTTATACAGGGTACTTCACTGAAGCTTTCTTT
TRBJ2-5 | NA | NA | TRBV14 | CASTIKWTKEEETQYF | TGTGCCAGCACCATAAAGTGGACAAAAGAGGAGGAGACCCAGTACTTC
TRBJ2-5 | NA | TRBD2 | TRBV9 | CASSVVGSGVQETQYF | TGTGCCAGCAGCGTAGTTGGTAGCGGGGTTCAAGAGACCCAGTACTTC
TRBJ2-7 | once | TRBD2 | TRBV28 | CASSNSGSSSYEQYF | TGTGCCAGCAGTAATAGCGGGAGCAGCTCCTACGAGCAGTACTTC
TRBJ1-6 | NA | TRBD1 | TRBV4-1 | CASSQDRTRDRGYNSPLHF | TGCGCCAGCAGCCAAGATAGGACCCGGGACAGGGGATATAATTCACCCCTCCACTTT
TRBJ2-6 | NA | NA | TRBV6-1 | CAIGAGSGANVLTF | TGTGCCATCGGTGCGGGATCTGGGGCCAACGTCCTGACTTTC
TRBJ2-1 | NA | TRBD1 | TRBV2 | CASRQGQVNEQFF | TGTGCCAGCAGACAGGGACAGGTTAATGAGCAGTTCTTC
TRBJ2-2 | NA | TRBD2 | TRBV4-2 | CASSQARGGQGTGELFF | TGTGCCAGCAGCCAAGCGCGGGGGGGCCAGGGCACCGGGGAGCTGTTTTTT
TRBJ2-5 | few | TRBD1 | TRBV4-1 | CASRQERGLGETQYF | TGCGCCAGCAGACAGGAAAGGGGGCTCGGGGAGACCCAGTACTTC
TRBJ2-7 | NA | NA | TRBV7-2 | CASKSPLSYEQYF | TGTGCCAGCAAATCCCCCCTTTCCTACGAGCAGTACTTC
TRBJ2-3 | few | TRBD2 | TRBV9 | CASSVGTSGRGDTQYF | TGTGCCAGCAGCGTAGGGACTAGCGGGAGGGGAGATACGCAGTATTTT
TRBJ2-1 | NA | NA | TRBV6-5 | CASSPEHSYNEQFF | TGTGCCAGCAGCCCCGAACACTCCTACAATGAGCAGTTCTTC
TRBJ2-7 | NA | TRBD2 | TRBV6-1 | CASSGAAGVPYEQYF | TGTGCCAGCAGTGGTGCAGCGGGGGTTCCCTACGAGCAGTACTTC
TRBJ2-7 | NA | NA | TRBV6-1 | CASSEATGLLYEQYF | TGTGCCAGCAGTGAAGCGACAGGACTTCTCTACGAGCAGTACTTC
TRBJ2-1 | NA | TRBD2 | TRBV9 | CASSVSAPPGLAGNEQFF | TGTGCCAGCAGCGTATCAGCCCCGCCGGGACTAGCGGGAAATGAGCAGTTCTTC
TRBJ1-5 | NA | TRBD1 | TRBV15 | CATSTQTGVLYQPQHF | TGTGCCACCAGCACTCAAACAGGGGTACTTTATCAGCCCCAGCATTTT
TRBJ2-3 | NA | TRBD2 | TRBV6-4 | CASSEHIAGGVTDTQYF | TGTGCCAGCAGTGAGCACATAGCGGGGGGCGTCACAGATACGCAGTATTTT
TRBJ2-3 | NA | NA | TRBV4-3 | CASSQARAFGYPTGTDTQYF | TGCGCCAGCAGCCAAGCCAGAGCGTTTGGATACCCAACGGGAACAGATACGCAGTATTTT
TRBJ2-2 | few | TRBD1 | TRBV7-6 | CASSRGTENTGELFF | TGTGCCAGCAGCCGAGGGACAGAGAACACCGGGGAGCTGTTTTTT
TRBJ2-1 | NA | NA | TRBV6-1 | CASSEARLVRYNEQFF | TGTGCCAGCAGTGAAGCGCGGCTAGTCCGTTACAATGAGCAGTTCTTC
TRBJ2-1 | NA | NA | TRBV27 | CASSLLPGLRNNEQFF | TGTGCCAGCAGTTTATTGCCGGGACTCCGAAACAATGAGCAGTTCTTC
TRBJ2-7 | NA | TRBD1 | TRBV6-1 | CASSEAVLSGQGHHEQYF | TGTGCCAGCAGTGAAGCCGTTCTTTCGGGACAGGGGCACCACGAGCAGTACTTC
TRBJ2-1 | NA | TRBD2 | TRBV7-2 | CASSRGLAVYNEQFF | TGTGCCAGCAGCCGCGGACTAGCGGTGTACAATGAGCAGTTCTTC
TRBJ2-1 | NA | TRBD2 | TRBV2 | CASSVTSATYNEQFF | TGTGCCAGCAGTGTGACTAGCGCGACCTACAATGAGCAGTTCTTC
TRBJ2-2 | NA | NA | TRBV19 | CASRRLENTGELFF | TGTGCCAGTAGGAGGCTAGAGAACACCGGGGAGCTGTTTTTT
TRBJ2-5 | NA | NA | TRBV5-1 | CASSLGAGIETQYF | TGCGCCAGCAGCTTGGGCGCGGGGATAGAGACCCAGTACTTC
TRBJ2-2 | NA | TRBD2 | TRBV4-3 | CASTWREGVAGELFF | TGCGCCAGCACCTGGCGGGAGGGAGTCGCCGGGGAGCTGTTTTTT
TRBJ2-1 | few | TRBD2 | TRBV7-3 | CASSLGGGYNEQFF | TGTGCCAGCAGCTTAGGGGGGGGTTACAATGAGCAGTTCTTC
TRBJ1-1 | NA | NA | TRBV11-2 | CASSLGADRRNTEAFF | TGTGCCAGCAGCTTAGGGGCGGACAGACGGAACACTGAAGCTTTCTTT
TRBJ1-4 | once | NA | TRBV7-8 | CASSARETGSEKLFF | TGTGCCAGCAGCGCCCGGGAGACTGGGAGTGAAAAACTGTTTTTT
TRBJ2-7 | NA | TRBD2 | TRBV15 | CATSRELAGTYEQYF | TGTGCCACCAGCAGAGAGCTAGCGGGAACGTACGAGCAGTACTTC
TRBJ2-4 | NA | NA | TRBV18 | CASSSYGIAKNIQYF | TGTGCCAGCTCATCCTACGGGATAGCCAAAAACATTCAGTACTTC
TRBJ2-6 | NA | TRBD1 | TRBV19 | CASSIAGGASGANVLTF | TGTGCCAGTAGTATAGCAGGGGGCGCATCTGGGGCCAACGTCCTGACTTTC
TRBJ2-5 | NA | TRBD1 | TRBV27 | CASSFLTTGGRETQYF | TGTGCCAGCAGTTTCTTGACGACAGGGGGCAGGGAGACCCAGTACTTC
TRBJ2-5 | NA | TRBD1 | TRBV4-2 | CASELGQGALGEETQYF | TGTGCCAGCGAACTGGGACAGGGGGCTTTAGGAGAAGAGACCCAGTACTTC
TRBJ2-3 | NA | NA | TRBV4-1 | CASSPRGTDTQYF | TGCGCCAGCTCTCCTCGCGGCACAGATACGCAGTATTTT